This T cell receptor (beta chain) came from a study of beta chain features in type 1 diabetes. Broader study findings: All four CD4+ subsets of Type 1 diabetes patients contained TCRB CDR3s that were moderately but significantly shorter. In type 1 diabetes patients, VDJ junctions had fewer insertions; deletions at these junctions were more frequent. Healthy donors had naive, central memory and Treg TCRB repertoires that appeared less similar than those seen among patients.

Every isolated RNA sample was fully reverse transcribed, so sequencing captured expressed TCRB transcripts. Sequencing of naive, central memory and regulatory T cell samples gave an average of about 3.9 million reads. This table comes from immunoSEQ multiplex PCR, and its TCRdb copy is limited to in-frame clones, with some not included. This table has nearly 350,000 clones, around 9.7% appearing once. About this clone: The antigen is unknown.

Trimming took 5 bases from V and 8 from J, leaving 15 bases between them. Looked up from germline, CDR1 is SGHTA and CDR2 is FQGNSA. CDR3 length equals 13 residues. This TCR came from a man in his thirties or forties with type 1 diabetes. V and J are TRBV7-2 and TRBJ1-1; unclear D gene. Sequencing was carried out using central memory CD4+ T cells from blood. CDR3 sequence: CASSLNSHQEAFF. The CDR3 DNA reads TGTGCCAGCAGCCTGAACTCCCACCAAGAAGCTTTCTTT.